This passage covers 19 T cell receptor beta chains from one sample sequenced in a study of shared clonotypes between healthy human individuals. Here immunoSEQ multiplex PCR was the method, and the copy in TCRdb shows in-frame clones only, minus some. The repertoire holds fewer than 1.6 million clones, with approximately 98.5% as singletons. Sequenced material: naive CD4+ T cells sorted from blood. Subset noted: CD45RA+ positively selected. These receptors came from a man aged 25-45 years in good health.

The chain is built from TRBV7-9 and TRBJ2-7, with D possibly matching TRBD2 (5 bases). Trimming took 8 bases from V and 0 from J, leaving 8 bases between them. Germline lookup yields CDR1 SEHNR and CDR2 FQNEAQ (reference sequence). The CDR3 length is 12 residues. The CDR3 DNA reads TGTGCCAGCGGGGAGCCCTCCTACGAGCAGTACTTC. Its translation: CASGEPSYEQYF.

The rearrangement uses TRBV28 and TRBJ1-1; D possibly corresponds to TRBD1 (6 bases). V shed 5 bases and J shed 9 bases, with 16 bases lying between them. CDR3 length equals 13 residues. Germline V gives CDR1 MDHEN, CDR2 SYDVKM. Written as DNA, the CDR3 is TGTGCCAGCAGTCTCATACAGGGTCTTAAAGCTTTCTTT. Translation gives CASSLIQGLKAFF.

V gene TRBV18 combines with J gene TRBJ2-2; 7 nucleotides line up with TRBD1. The CDR3 contains 15 residues. V was clipped by 3 bases and J by 6 bases; unmatched bases: 7. The germline V gene encodes CDR1 KGHSH and CDR2 LQKENI. CDR3 sequence reads: CASSPLQGKAGELFF. The CDR3 DNA reads as TGTGCCAGCTCACCCCTACAGGGGAAGGCCGGGGAGCTGTTTTTT.

The chain has TRBV11-2 and TRBJ2-7; TRBD1 is a possible D gene (6 bases). The germline CDR1 and CDR2 sequences are SGHAT and FQNNGV. V was clipped by 1 base and J by 2 bases, with 15 bases between them. CDR3 size: 16 residues. The CDR3 sequence is CASSLASTGNTYEQYF. The CDR3 nucleotides read TGTGCCAGCAGCTTAGCGAGCACAGGGAATACCTACGAGCAGTACTTC.

J is TRBJ1-1 and V is TRBV27; the match to TRBD1 covers 8 bases. CDR3 length: 15 residues. With 5 bases clipped from V and 10 bases from J, the junction kept 15 bases outside the gene matches. In germline, CDR1 is MNHEY, CDR2 SMNVEV (reference sequence). The CDR3 loop reads CASSEAGTGEEGAFF. The CDR3 coding sequence is TGTGCCAGCAGTGAAGCGGGGACAGGAGAAGAAGGAGCTTTCTTT.

Concerning this clone: Other nucleotide sequences in the sample specify the same CDR3. The rearrangement joins TRBV18 to TRBJ2-1; D gene ambiguous. The CDR3 spans 13 residues. Per germline, CDR1 KGHSH and CDR2 LQKENI. V lost 2 bases to trimming and J lost 5 bases, with 7 bases between them. The CDR3 region is CASSPTSHNEQFF. The CDR3 DNA sequence: TGTGCCAGCTCACCAACAAGTCACAATGAGCAGTTCTTC. Full variable domain (rest looked up from reference TRBV18 and TRBJ2-1): NAGVMQNPRHLVRRRGQEARLRCSPMKGHSHVYWYRQLPEEGLKFMVYLQKENIIDESGMPKERFSAEFPKEGPSILRIQQVVRGDSAAYFCASSPTSHNEQFFGPGTRLTVL.

The genes are TRBV28 and TRBJ1-4, with TRBD1 as a possible D gene (5 bases). Germline V gene sequence: CDR1 MDHEN, CDR2 SYDVKM. With 9 bases removed from V and 7 bases from J, the gap between germline ends came to 21 bases. CDR3 size: 15 residues. The CDR3 region is CASAWGELTSEKLFF. Written as DNA, the CDR3 is TGTGCCAGTGCTTGGGGGGAGCTTACGTCTGAAAAACTGTTTTTT.

About this clone: The same CDR3 is also encoded by other DNA sequences in this sample. The V call is TRBV7-6, the J call TRBJ1-1; perhaps TRBD1 as D (6 bases). The length of the CDR3 is 14 residues. Germline V gives CDR1 SGHVS, CDR2 FNYEAQ. V was clipped by 0 bases and J by 2 bases, with 7 bases between them. In nucleotides, the CDR3 is TGTGCCAGCAGCTTAGCACAGGGAAACACTGAAGCTTTCTTT. Amino acid sequence: CASSLAQGNTEAFF. The complete variable domain, with remaining parts taken from reference TRBV7-6 and TRBJ1-1, reads GAGVSQSPRYKVTKRGQDVALRCDPISGHVSLYWYRQALGQGPEFLTYFNYEAQQDKSGLPNDRFSAERPEGSISTLTIQRTEQRDSAMYRCASSLAQGNTEAFFGQGTRLTVV.

The rearrangement uses TRBV7-9 and TRBJ1-4; TRBD1 aligns across 7 bases. The CDR3 extends over 13 amino acids. The germline V gene encodes CDR1 SEHNR and CDR2 FQNEAQ (reference sequence). With 8 bases clipped from V and 8 bases from J, the junction kept 8 bases outside the gene matches. The CDR3 reads CASGRGEREKLFF. The CDR3 nucleotides are TGTGCCAGCGGCAGGGGGGAGCGGGAAAAACTGTTTTTT.

The chain is built from TRBV5-8 and TRBJ2-1; the D is unclear. Per germline, CDR1 SGHTS and CDR2 YDEGEE. The CDR3 length is 12 residues. Trimming took 4 bases from V and 7 from J, leaving 9 bases between them. CDR3 residues: CASSAPGNEQFF. The CDR3 DNA follows: TGTGCCAGCAGCGCTCCAGGAAATGAGCAGTTCTTC.

CDR3 region: CASSPFGVSSYNEQFF. In nucleotides, the CDR3 is TGTGCCAGCTCACCATTTGGGGTTAGCTCCTACAATGAGCAGTTCTTC. The chain employs TRBV18 and TRBJ2-1; D remains unclear. Germline CDR1 reads KGHSH; CDR2 reads LQKENI. V lost 2 bases to trimming and J lost 0 bases, with 11 bases between them. The CDR3 consists of 16 residues.

This sequence joins TRBV10-3 and TRBJ1-3; unclear D gene. Germline CDR1 is ENHRY and CDR2 is SYGVKD. This CDR3 has 14 amino acids. Trimming stripped 7 bases from V and 0 bases from J, with 10 bases between. CDR3 in DNA: TGTGCCATCAAGGAAGGGCTCTCTGGAAACACCATATATTTT. Translation: CAIKEGLSGNTIYF.

The chain recombines TRBV15 with TRBJ2-7; no clear D gene. V shed 1 base and J shed 2 bases, with 6 bases lying between them. Germline V gene lookup returns CDR1 LNHNV and CDR2 YYDKDF (reference sequence). The CDR3 is made up of 13 amino acids. For the CDR3, the DNA is TGTGCCACCAGCAGAGGATGGGCCTACGAGCAGTACTTC. Its translation is CATSRGWAYEQYF.

Concerning this clone itself: Additional DNA sequences in this sample encode the identical CDR3. V is TRBV30 and J is TRBJ2-7; D is unclear. V was shortened by 2 bases and J by 1 base, with 6 bases between the two germline ends. The CDR3 extends over 12 amino acids. The germline V gene has CDR1 GTSNPN and CDR2 SVGIG (reference sequence). The CDR3, as DNA: TGTGCCTGGAGTCCGACTTCCTACGAGCAGTACTTC. Protein sequence: CAWSPTSYEQYF.

The chain links TRBV28 to TRBJ2-6, with D possibly being TRBD1 or TRBD2 (6 bases each). The germline V gene encodes CDR1 MDHEN and CDR2 SYDVKM. V shed 5 bases and J shed 0 bases, with 11 bases lying between them. The CDR3 is 16 residues long. CDR3 coding DNA: TGTGCCAGCAGTACAGGGAGGACCTCTGGGGCCAACGTCCTGACTTTC. Residues: CASSTGRTSGANVLTF. Together with reference TRBV28 and TRBJ2-6, the CDR3 gives the full variable domain: DVKVTQSSRYLVKRTGEKVFLECVQDMDHENMFWYRQDPGLGLRLIYFSYDVKMKEKGDIPEGYSVSREKKERFSLILESASTNQTSMYLCASSTGRTSGANVLTFGAGSRLTVL.

With regard to this clone: Other nucleotide sequences from this sample produce the same CDR3. The rearrangement links TRBV9 to TRBJ2-7; no reliable D call. The CDR3 runs 14 residues. Deletions cut 0 bases from V and 0 bases from J, with 7 bases between. CDR1 and CDR2 from the germline V gene are SGDLS and YYNGEE. CDR3 sequence reads: CASSVGGFSYEQYF. The CDR3 region has the DNA TGTGCCAGCAGCGTAGGGGGATTCTCCTACGAGCAGTACTTC.

The chain employs TRBV4-1 and TRBJ2-7; TRBD2 aligns across 12 bases. Germline-derived CDR1 and CDR2 are MGHRA and YSYEKL. The V and J ends lost 3 bases and 2 bases, in that order; junction bases with no gene match: 8. The CDR3 runs to 17 residues. The CDR3 loop reads CASSQLEGLAGAYEQYF. The CDR3 DNA reads TGCGCCAGCAGCCAGCTAGAGGGACTAGCGGGTGCCTACGAGCAGTACTTC.

This rearrangement joins TRBV4-3 to TRBJ2-3, with 13 bases that match TRBD2. The junction had 8 bases not matched to a gene; V was cut back by 4 bases and J by 7 bases. The CDR3 spans 16 residues. Germline CDR1 LGHNA, CDR2 YSLEER. The CDR3 coding sequence is TGCGCCAGCAGCCGTCTACTAGCGGGGGGGGAGTATACGCAGTATTTT. Amino acids: CASSRLLAGGEYTQYF.

V gene TRBV5-1 combines with J gene TRBJ1-1; 10 bases fit TRBD1. The germline V gene encodes CDR1 SGHRS and CDR2 YFSETQ. This CDR3 has 13 residues. V shed 8 bases, J shed 4 bases, and the junction held 5 bases outside the gene matches. Here the CDR3 reads CASQTGGGTEAFF. For the CDR3, the DNA is TGCGCCAGTCAGACAGGGGGCGGCACTGAAGCTTTCTTT.